The 27 T cell receptor beta chains listed next were all sequenced from one sample in a study of T cell responses to AZD1222 COVID-19 vaccine. Assay: immunoSEQ multiplex PCR; the TCRdb copy retains only in-frame clones and omits some. The sample records 100,000 to 150,000 clones, approximately 90% being singletons. Specimen: peripheral blood, collected on day 0 of AZD1222 vaccination. These receptor sequences come from an adult in good health.

J is TRBJ1-1 and V is TRBV28; 7 bases map to TRBD1. The CDR3 extends over 14 amino acids. Germline values: CDR1 MDHEN, CDR2 SYDVKM. V lost 7 bases, J lost 6 bases, and 11 bases stayed unmatched. In nucleotides, the CDR3 is TGTGCCAGCATTCCGACAGGGTTTGGCTCTGAAGCTTTCTTT. Protein sequence: CASIPTGFGSEAFF.

The chain has TRBV6-5 and TRBJ1-3, with D uncertain. CDR1 MNHEY and CDR2 SVGAGI come from the germline V gene. The CDR3 length is 13 residues. The V and J ends lost 6 bases and 4 bases respectively, with 10 bases between them. CDR3 DNA sequence: TGTGCCAGCAGCTTGATAGCCGGAAACACCATATATTTT. Translation: CASSLIAGNTIYF.

The rearrangement uses TRBV4-2 and TRBJ1-1; tentatively, D is TRBD1 (5 bases). The CDR3 sequence is 17 residues long. The V end lost 0 bases, the J end lost 1 base, and 15 bases lay between the germline ends. CDR1 is LGHNA, CDR2 YNFKEQ, per germline. The CDR3: CASSQDPGFRENTEAFF. The CDR3 DNA reads as TGTGCCAGCAGCCAAGATCCGGGTTTCAGGGAGAACACTGAAGCTTTCTTT.

The chain recombines TRBV15 with TRBJ2-7, with 8 bases that match TRBD1. The length of the CDR3 is 18 residues. Germline-derived CDR1 and CDR2 are LNHNV and YYDKDF (reference sequence). V was clipped by 5 bases and J by 0 bases; unmatched bases: 15. CDR3 DNA: TGTGCCACCAGCTCCTTCAAGGGAAACAGGGGGATCTCCTACGAGCAGTACTTC. Protein sequence: CATSSFKGNRGISYEQYF.

This rearrangement joins TRBV5-4 to TRBJ2-4, with 7 bases lining up with TRBD1. Trimming took 2 bases from V and 13 from J; bases not matched to a gene: 6. Germline CDR1 reads SGHNT; CDR2 reads YYREEE (reference sequence). The CDR3 runs to 12 residues. CDR3 in amino acids: CASSFTDRDQYF. The DNA for the CDR3 is TGTGCCAGCAGCTTCACAGACAGGGACCAGTACTTC.

The chain has TRBV18 and TRBJ2-1, with TRBD1 matching 7 bases. The CDR3 sequence is 16 residues long. Germline lookup yields CDR1 KGHSH and CDR2 LQKENI. After removal of 5 bases from V and 0 bases from J, the junction contained 7 bases not matched to a gene. This CDR3 reads CASSGTDRSSYNEQFF. The CDR3 DNA follows: TGTGCCAGCTCAGGCACGGACAGGAGCTCCTACAATGAGCAGTTCTTC.

The chain is built from TRBV27 and TRBJ2-5; 12 bases line up with TRBD1. Trimming took 5 bases from V and 4 from J; bases not matched to a gene: 5. CDR3 length: 15 amino acids. Germline CDR1 reads MNHEY; CDR2 reads SMNVEV (reference sequence). CDR3 loop: CASSRGQGAGETQYF. The DNA for the CDR3 is TGTGCCAGCAGTAGGGGACAGGGGGCAGGAGAGACCCAGTACTTC.

In this sample, this clone turned up a few times. The V gene is TRBV5-1, the J gene TRBJ1-6; D is uncertain. This CDR3 contains 13 residues. Trimming left V 1 base short and J 5 bases short, with 4 bases between. In germline, CDR1 is SGHRS, CDR2 YFSETQ. The CDR3: CASSLLHNSPLHF. The CDR3 nucleotides are TGCGCCAGCAGCTTGTTACATAATTCACCCCTCCACTTT.

This clone has only one observation. The chain couples TRBV5-1 to TRBJ1-1, with TRBD1 matching over 7 bases. CDR3 size: 15 residues. Germline-derived CDR1 and CDR2 are SGHRS and YFSETQ. With V trimmed by 2 bases and J by 0 bases, 4 bases remained unmatched. CDR3 sequence (DNA): TGCGCCAGCAGCTTTAGTACAGGGGTGAACACTGAAGCTTTCTTT. Its protein product is CASSFSTGVNTEAFF.

CDR3 loop: CASSGTLALGQYF. In nucleotides, the CDR3 is TGTGCCAGCAGCGGGACGCTGGCCCTGGGGCAGTACTTC. The rearrangement joins TRBV6-5 to TRBJ2-7, with D possibly called TRBD1 or TRBD2 (5 bases each). The germline CDR1 and CDR2 sequences are MNHEY and SVGAGI. V was clipped by 6 bases and J by 9 bases, with 18 bases between them. The CDR3 runs to 13 residues.

V is TRBV7-2 and J is TRBJ1-6; D is ambiguous. The CDR3 loop spans 13 amino acids. In germline, CDR1 is SGHTA, CDR2 FQGNSA. V was shortened by 5 bases and J by 8 bases, with 10 bases between the two germline ends. The CDR3 nucleotides read TGTGCCAGCAGCCCCCGGACCTATTCACCCCTCCACTTT. Its translation: CASSPRTYSPLHF.

This clone was counted between two and nine times. The chain combines TRBV4-2 with TRBJ1-2; 8 bases align to TRBD1. After removal of 0 bases from V and 8 bases from J, the junction contained 11 bases not matched to a gene. The germline V gene has CDR1 LGHNA and CDR2 YNFKEQ. The CDR3 covers 16 residues. CDR3 region: CASSQDGPDRAGGYTF. The DNA for the CDR3 is TGTGCCAGCAGCCAAGACGGACCGGACAGGGCGGGGGGCTACACCTTC.

V and J are TRBV6-5 and TRBJ2-7, with 11 bases fitting TRBD2. Germline CDR1 and CDR2: MNHEY and SVGAGI. The CDR3 runs to 15 residues. V lost 3 bases and J lost 1; bases outside the gene matches: 2. The chain's CDR3 is CASSYRLAGSYEQYF. DNA of the CDR3: TGTGCCAGCAGTTATCGACTAGCGGGGTCCTACGAGCAGTACTTC.

This clone came up once. The rearrangement joins TRBV5-4 to TRBJ1-6; 7 bases are shared with TRBD1. Germline CDR1 SGHNT, CDR2 YYREEE (reference sequence). V gave up 2 bases and J gave up 4 bases; unmatched junction bases: 3. The CDR3 has 15 amino acids. The CDR3 is CASSFGQAYNSPLHF. CDR3 in DNA: TGTGCCAGCAGCTTTGGACAGGCTTATAATTCACCCCTCCACTTT.

This clone has only a few counts. The genes are TRBV18 and TRBJ1-6; tentative D call: TRBD1 (5 bases). Germline values: CDR1 KGHSH, CDR2 LQKENI. Trimming removed 3 bases at V and 9 bases at J, with 15 bases between. The CDR3 sequence is 15 residues long. Here the CDR3 DNA reads TGTGCCAGCTCACCGTCTACAGGTACTGGTTCACCCCTCCACTTT. Translating gives CASSPSTGTGSPLHF. Complete variable domain (other parts from reference TRBV18 and TRBJ1-6): NAGVMQNPRHLVRRRGQEARLRCSPMKGHSHVYWYRQLPEEGLKFMVYLQKENIIDESGMPKERFSAEFPKEGPSILRIQQVVRGDSAAYFCASSPSTGTGSPLHFGNGTRLTVT.

This clone was found a few times. This rearrangement joins TRBV9 to TRBJ2-3; D is uncertain. The CDR3 extends over 13 amino acids. The germline V gene has CDR1 SGDLS and CDR2 YYNGEE. The ends were cut back, 0 bases at V and 2 bases at J, with 4 bases in the middle. DNA for the CDR3: TGTGCCAGCAGCGTAGGCTTCACAGATACGCAGTATTTT. This codes for CASSVGFTDTQYF.

The V and J genes are TRBV4-3 and TRBJ1-1; the D gene is possibly TRBD1 (6 bases). With 0 bases removed from V and 2 bases from J, the gap between germline ends came to 10 bases. Germline V gene data show CDR1 as LGHNA and CDR2 as YSLEER. There are 15 residues in the CDR3. CDR3 nucleotide sequence: TGCGCCAGCAGCCAAGAATGGACAGTTAACACTGAAGCTTTCTTT. Translating it yields CASSQEWTVNTEAFF.

The chain employs TRBV18 and TRBJ1-4, with a tentative D call TRBD1 (5 bases). V lost 5 bases to trimming and J lost 7 bases, with 29 bases between them. The CDR3 loop spans 19 amino acids. The germline V gene encodes CDR1 KGHSH and CDR2 LQKENI. The CDR3, as DNA: TGTGCCAGCTCAACCACTTTGGACAAATTTCGGACCACCAGTGAAAAACTGTTTTTT. Translation gives CASSTTLDKFRTTSEKLFF.

The rearrangement links TRBV7-4 to TRBJ2-7; D is unresolved. CDR3 size: 14 residues. The ends were cut back, 1 base at V and 0 bases at J, with 7 bases in the middle. The germline V gene encodes CDR1 SGHVT and CDR2 SQSDAQ. DNA for the CDR3: TGTGCCAGCAGCTTAGTACCGCGCTCCTACGAGCAGTACTTC. Translation gives CASSLVPRSYEQYF.

V is TRBV4-3 and J is TRBJ2-7, with 7 bases aligning to TRBD2. Germline V gene lookup returns CDR1 LGHNA and CDR2 YSLEER. CDR3 length equals 14 residues. After removal of 0 bases from V and 1 base from J, the junction contained 0 bases not matched to a gene. CDR3 protein: CASSQEGGSYEQYF. The CDR3, as DNA: TGCGCCAGCAGCCAAGAGGGAGGGTCCTACGAGCAGTACTTC.

The chain employs TRBV6-2 or TRBV6-3 and TRBJ2-2, with 9 nucleotides matching TRBD2. V trimming: 5 bases; J trimming: 3 bases; junction bases outside the gene matches: 1. Germline lookup yields CDR1 MNHEY and CDR2 SVGEGT. This CDR3 contains 14 residues. The CDR3: CASSLAGYTGELFF. The DNA for the CDR3 is TGTGCCAGCAGTCTAGCGGGGTACACCGGGGAGCTGTTTTTT.

The chain employs TRBV4-1 and TRBJ1-2; possible D gene TRBD1, 6 bases. The V gene's germline CDR1 is MGHRA and CDR2 YSYEKL. The CDR3 runs 15 residues. V was trimmed by 1 base and J by 4 bases, leaving 13 bases between them. The CDR3 loop is CASSQVPGGGYGYTF. The CDR3 DNA follows: TGCGCCAGCAGCCAAGTTCCGGGGGGCGGCTATGGCTACACCTTC.

The rearrangement joins TRBV2 to TRBJ1-1; D is possibly TRBD1 (5 bases). The germline CDR1 and CDR2 sequences are SNHLY and FYNNEI. Trimming took 2 bases from V and 6 from J, leaving 16 bases between them. This CDR3 has 15 amino acids. The CDR3 here is CASSERGRAGAEAFF. The CDR3 DNA reads TGTGCCAGCAGTGAACGAGGCAGGGCGGGGGCTGAAGCTTTCTTT.

This chain uses TRBV5-1 with TRBJ2-7, with TRBD1 identical over 8 bases. The germline CDR1 and CDR2 sequences are SGHRS and YFSETQ. With 4 bases clipped from V and 2 bases from J, the junction kept 5 bases outside the gene matches. The CDR3 loop spans 14 amino acids. CDR3 sequence: CASSPGTGTYEQYF. The CDR3 DNA follows: TGCGCCAGCAGCCCCGGGACAGGAACCTACGAGCAGTACTTC.

This chain connects TRBV30 to TRBJ1-2; unclear D gene. Germline V gene lookup returns CDR1 GTSNPN and CDR2 SVGIG (reference sequence). Deletions cut 2 bases from V and 8 bases from J, with 9 bases between. The CDR3 contains 11 residues. The CDR3 nucleotides read TGTGCCTGGAGTCCACTGGGGGGCTACACCTTC. This codes for CAWSPLGGYTF.

This chain joins TRBV23-1 and TRBJ1-5; D perhaps matches TRBD1 (6 bases). TRBV23-1 is flagged as an ORF with uncertain function. The CDR3 covers 17 residues. V was clipped by 6 bases and J by 2 bases, with 20 bases between them. For the CDR3, the DNA is TGCGCCAGCAGGCCCGACAGGTCCAGAGTTCGCAATCAGCCCCAGCATTTT. It translates to CASRPDRSRVRNQPQHF.

The DNA of the CDR3 is TGTGCCAGCAGCGCGCCAGGGGGTAGCGGTGGCTACACCTTC. Translating it yields CASSAPGGSGGYTF. The rearrangement links TRBV5-4 to TRBJ1-2; 7 bases line up with TRBD1. The CDR3 consists of 14 residues. V gave up 4 bases and J gave up 7 bases; unmatched junction bases: 10. Germline V CDR1 and CDR2: SGHNT, YYREEE (reference sequence).